This TCR beta chain was sequenced in a study of cytomegalovirus exposure and HLA in healthy donors. Study details: Unique TCR beta sequences numbering about 100 million came from 150 million to 200 million T cells in an earlier analysis. Notes on the study in general: A reported reduction in N-insertions relative to the 666-donor mean was seen in an Asian-associated ancestry cluster in a later analysis. Sequencing depth across donors, presence/absence analyses assumed, was roughly uniform.

Germline assignment: CDR1 SGHDT and CDR2 YYEEEE. The V and J ends lost 0 bases and 1 base, in that order; junction bases with no gene match: 2. The CDR3 runs 17 residues. Details on this clone: What it recognizes is unknown.

It was with 60 Vbeta and 13 Jbeta primers that the PCR ran. The method was immunoSEQ multiplex PCR; TCRdb's version includes in-frame clones alone and lacks a portion of them. The repertoire holds 30,000 to 35,000 clones, with 65% to 90% as singletons. V gene TRBV5-6 combines with J gene TRBJ2-5; 14 bases agree with TRBD2. This TCR was sampled from a woman aged 18-30 years in good health and CMV-seronegative. The sequencing sample was made of PBMCs. The DNA for the CDR3 is TGTGCCAGCAGCTTGGTGGGACTAGCGGGGGTCCAAGAGACCCAGTACTTC. It codes for CASSLVGLAGVQETQYF.